This T cell receptor beta chain was retrieved from a study of blood T cell repertoires in COVID-19. The overall study: There were acute and convalescent COVID-19 samples, and they came from the United States, Italy and Spain. Nucleic acid was either cDNA or gDNA, and it came from T cells, B-cell-depleted T cells, or PBMCs.

Authors' processing steps: Counts of nucleated cells, estimated from reference gene primer amplification, were obtained. Some clones are missing from TCRdb's copy, which holds only in-frame ones; the method was immunoSEQ multiplex PCR. V, J and clone size derive from that table, while D and trimming were established from the DNA sequence. The data hold around 38,000 clones, with roughly 87% observed a single time. Remarks on this clone: In the same sample, other DNA sequences code for this CDR3.

The length of the CDR3 is 16 residues. Per the germline V gene, CDR1 is LNHDA and CDR2 is SQIVND (reference sequence). The ends were cut back, 0 bases at V and 6 bases at J, with 17 bases in the middle. The TCR was taken from a human donor in a cohort sampled during active COVID-19. The chain recombines TRBV19 with TRBJ1-1, with a weak D call TRBD1 (6 bases). Input material: peripheral blood. The CDR3 nucleotides read TGTGCCAGTAGTATAGATCTGGGGGCAGGGGCGGCTGAAGCTTTCTTT. Its protein is CASSIDLGAGAAEAFF. Variable domain in full (rest from reference TRBV19 and TRBJ1-1): DGGITQSPKYLFRKEGQNVTLSCEQNLNHDAMYWYRQDPGQGLRLIYYSQIVNDFQKGDIAEGYSVSREKKESFPLTVTSAQKNPTAFYLCASSIDLGAGAAEAFFGQGTRLTVV.